These 4 T cell receptor beta chains were all obtained from the same sample, sequenced in a study of T-cell reconstitution after alpha-beta-depleted transplantation in children. Using unique molecular identifiers, the investigators prepared the TCRbeta library. In TCRdb, the PCR reads were re-called with MiXCR into one record per CDR3 protein. The data contain approximately 520,000 distinct CDR3 sequences, about 33% of them seen just once; the ten biggest clones take up 2% to 2.5%. Sequenced material: PBMCs from the stem cell graft donor, taken from the stem cell graft. The receptors were sampled from a human donor who donated a stem cell graft to a child with aplastic anemia.

V and J are TRBV7-2 and TRBJ1-1; 9 bases are shared with TRBD1. The CDR3 has 15 residues. Germline values: CDR1 SGHTA, CDR2 FQGNSA. J gave up 4 bases and V 3 bases, and 6 bases lay outside the gene matches. The CDR3 is CASSFTGGAVTEAFF. In DNA form, the CDR3 reads TGTGCCAGCAGCTTCACAGGGGGCGCAGTCACTGAAGCTTTCTTT.

The chain employs TRBV24-1 and TRBJ2-1; TRBD2 matches at 11 bases. This CDR3 contains 15 residues. CDR1 is KGHDR and CDR2 is SFDVKD in the germline V gene. Unmatched junction bases numbered 5, after V lost 3 bases and J lost 8 bases. The CDR3 loop reads CATSDHGTSGDEQFF. CDR3 sequence (DNA): TGTGCCACCAGTGATCATGGGACTAGCGGCGATGAGCAGTTCTTC.

V usage is TRBV28 and J usage is TRBJ2-1, with 7 positions matching TRBD2. Germline V lookup: CDR1 MDHEN, CDR2 SYDVKM. V trimming: 3 bases; J trimming: 0 bases; junction bases outside the gene matches: 5. The CDR3 is made up of 16 amino acids. CDR3 sequence: CASSFPRGSSYNEQFF. For the CDR3, the DNA is TGTGCCAGCAGTTTTCCGCGGGGGAGCTCCTACAATGAGCAGTTCTTC.

J is TRBJ2-7 and V is TRBV27; D remains ambiguous. V was trimmed by 4 bases and J by 2 bases, leaving 12 bases between them. The germline CDR1 and CDR2 sequences are MNHEY and SMNVEV (reference sequence). The CDR3 has 14 amino acids. In DNA form, the CDR3 reads TGTGCCAGCAGTTGGGCCGGCAAGCCCTACGAGCAGTACTTC. Translating it yields CASSWAGKPYEQYF.